The T cell receptor (beta chain) described here comes from a study of technical replicates of blood from several donors. Here immunoSEQ multiplex PCR was the method, and the copy in TCRdb shows in-frame clones only, minus some. This repertoire shows 62,000 or so clones, 87% found once; its top ten account for about 5.2%. Germline CDR1 and CDR2: SEHNR and FQNEAQ (reference sequence). The CDR3 has 15 residues. The V and J ends lost 5 bases and 4 bases respectively, with 14 bases between them. This chain links TRBV7-9 with TRBJ1-4, with D perhaps matching TRBD1 (6 bases). What was sequenced was PBMCs. The sequence was obtained from a human donor in good health. Some clones in this sample may be carry-over from other donors' samples. CDR3 sequence: CASSQKQGFNEKLFF. In DNA form, the CDR3 reads TGTGCCAGCAGCCAGAAACAGGGTTTTAATGAAAAACTGTTTTTT.